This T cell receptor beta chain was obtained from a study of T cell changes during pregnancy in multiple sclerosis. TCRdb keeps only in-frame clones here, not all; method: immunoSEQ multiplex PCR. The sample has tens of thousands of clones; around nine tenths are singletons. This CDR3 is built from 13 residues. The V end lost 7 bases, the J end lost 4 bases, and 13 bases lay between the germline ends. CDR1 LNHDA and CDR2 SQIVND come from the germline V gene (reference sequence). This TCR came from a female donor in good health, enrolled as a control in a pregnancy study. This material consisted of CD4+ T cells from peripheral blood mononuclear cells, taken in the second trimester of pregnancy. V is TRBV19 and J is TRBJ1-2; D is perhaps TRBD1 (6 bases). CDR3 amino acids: CASTPGVGYGYTF. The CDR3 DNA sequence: TGTGCCAGTACCCCAGGGGTCGGCTATGGCTACACCTTC.